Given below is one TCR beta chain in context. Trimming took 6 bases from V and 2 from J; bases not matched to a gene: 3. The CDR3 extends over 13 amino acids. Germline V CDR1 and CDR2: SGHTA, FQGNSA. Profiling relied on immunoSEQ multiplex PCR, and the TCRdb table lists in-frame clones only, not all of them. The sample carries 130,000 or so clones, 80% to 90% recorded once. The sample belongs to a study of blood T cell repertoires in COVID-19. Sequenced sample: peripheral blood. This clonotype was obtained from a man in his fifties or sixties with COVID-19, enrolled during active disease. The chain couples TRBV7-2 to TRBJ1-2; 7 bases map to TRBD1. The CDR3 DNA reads TGTGCCAGCAGTCGACAGGGCAACTATGGCTACACCTTC. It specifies CASSRQGNYGYTF.